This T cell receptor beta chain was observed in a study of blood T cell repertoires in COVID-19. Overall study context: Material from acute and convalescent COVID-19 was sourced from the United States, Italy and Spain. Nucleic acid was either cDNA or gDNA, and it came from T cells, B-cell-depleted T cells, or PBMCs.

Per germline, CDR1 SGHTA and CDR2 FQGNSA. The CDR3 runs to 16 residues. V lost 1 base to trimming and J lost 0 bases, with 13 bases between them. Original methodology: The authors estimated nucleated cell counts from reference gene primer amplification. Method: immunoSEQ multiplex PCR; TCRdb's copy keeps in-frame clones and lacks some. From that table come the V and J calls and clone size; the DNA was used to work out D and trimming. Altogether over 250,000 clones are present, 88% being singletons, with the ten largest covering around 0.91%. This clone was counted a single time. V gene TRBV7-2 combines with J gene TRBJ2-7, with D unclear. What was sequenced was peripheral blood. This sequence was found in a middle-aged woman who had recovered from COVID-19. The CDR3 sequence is CASSLGLAGNSYEQYF. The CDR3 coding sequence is TGTGCCAGCAGCTTAGGGTTGGCAGGTAACTCCTACGAGCAGTACTTC.